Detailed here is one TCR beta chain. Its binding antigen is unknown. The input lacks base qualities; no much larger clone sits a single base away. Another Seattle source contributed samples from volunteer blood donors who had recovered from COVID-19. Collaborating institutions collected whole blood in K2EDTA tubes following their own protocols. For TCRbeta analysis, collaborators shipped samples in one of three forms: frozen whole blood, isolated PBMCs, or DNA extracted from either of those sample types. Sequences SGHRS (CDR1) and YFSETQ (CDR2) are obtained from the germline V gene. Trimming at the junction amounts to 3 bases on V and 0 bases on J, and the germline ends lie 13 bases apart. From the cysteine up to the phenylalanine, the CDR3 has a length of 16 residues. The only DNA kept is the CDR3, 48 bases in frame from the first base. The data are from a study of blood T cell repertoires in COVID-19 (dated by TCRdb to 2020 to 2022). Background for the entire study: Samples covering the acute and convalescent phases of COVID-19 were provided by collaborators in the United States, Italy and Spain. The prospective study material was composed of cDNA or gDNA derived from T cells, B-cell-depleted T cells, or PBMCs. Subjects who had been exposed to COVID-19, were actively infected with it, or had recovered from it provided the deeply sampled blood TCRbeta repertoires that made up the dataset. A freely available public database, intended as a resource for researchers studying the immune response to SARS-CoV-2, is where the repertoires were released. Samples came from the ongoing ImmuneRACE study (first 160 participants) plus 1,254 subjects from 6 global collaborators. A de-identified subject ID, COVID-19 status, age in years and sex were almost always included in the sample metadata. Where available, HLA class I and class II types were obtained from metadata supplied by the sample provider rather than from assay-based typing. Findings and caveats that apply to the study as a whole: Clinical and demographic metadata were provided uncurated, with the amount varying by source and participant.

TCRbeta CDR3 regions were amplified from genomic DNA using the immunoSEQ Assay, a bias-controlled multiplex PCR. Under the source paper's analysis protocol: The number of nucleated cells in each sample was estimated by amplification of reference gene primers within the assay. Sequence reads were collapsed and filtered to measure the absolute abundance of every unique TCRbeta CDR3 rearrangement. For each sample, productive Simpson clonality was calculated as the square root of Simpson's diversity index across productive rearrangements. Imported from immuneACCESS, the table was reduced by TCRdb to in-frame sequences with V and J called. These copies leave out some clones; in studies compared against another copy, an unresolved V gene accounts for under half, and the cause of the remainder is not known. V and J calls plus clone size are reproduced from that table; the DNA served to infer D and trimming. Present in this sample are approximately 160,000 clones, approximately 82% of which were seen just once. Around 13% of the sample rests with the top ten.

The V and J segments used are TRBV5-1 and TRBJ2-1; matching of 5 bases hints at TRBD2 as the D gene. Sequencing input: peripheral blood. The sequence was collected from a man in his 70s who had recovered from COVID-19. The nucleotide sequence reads TGCGCCAGCAGCTCCTCCCCTGGGAGCTCCTACAATGAGCAGTTCTTC. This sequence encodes CASSSSPGSSYNEQFF.